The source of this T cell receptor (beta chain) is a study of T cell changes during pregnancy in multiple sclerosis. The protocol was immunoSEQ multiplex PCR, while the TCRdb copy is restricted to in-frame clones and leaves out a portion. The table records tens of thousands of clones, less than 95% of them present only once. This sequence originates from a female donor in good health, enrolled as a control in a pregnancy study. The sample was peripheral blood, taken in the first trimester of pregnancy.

CDR3 loop: CASSQASLGIPEQYF. CDR3 nucleotides: TGCGCCAGCAGCCAAGCGTCACTAGGGATCCCTGAGCAGTACTTC. V usage is TRBV4-1 and J usage is TRBJ2-7, with a tentative D call TRBD2 (5 bases). Germline values: CDR1 MGHRA, CDR2 YSYEKL. Trimming pared 1 base from V and 7 bases from J, leaving 17 bases between. This CDR3 contains 15 residues.